This T cell receptor (beta chain) was retrieved from a study of blood T cell repertoires in COVID-19. Study background: There were acute and convalescent COVID-19 samples, and they came from the United States, Italy and Spain.

Assignments of participants to cohorts depended upon their own reported clinical history. Per the original data handling: Amplification of reference gene primers provided the estimated nucleated cell counts. TCRdb's table, derived via immunoSEQ multiplex PCR, lists solely in-frame clones and lacks some. V and J calls and clone size come straight from that table; D and trimming were deduced from the DNA. Here the sample spans roughly 310,000 clones, 90% being singletons. This receptor was obtained from a man between 60 and 75 years old who had recovered from COVID-19. The sequencing input was PBMCs or T cells enriched from blood (not recorded which).

CDR3 sequence: CASSVGGTGEETQYF. The CDR3 DNA is TGTGCCAGCAGCGTAGGAGGGACAGGAGAAGAGACCCAGTACTTC. V is TRBV9 and J is TRBJ2-5, with 8 bases lining up with TRBD1. The germline CDR1 and CDR2 sequences are SGDLS and YYNGEE. The CDR3 is made up of 15 amino acids. The V gene end was trimmed by 0 bases and the J gene end by 3 bases; junction bases not matched to a gene: 4. The entire variable domain, with the rest obtained from reference TRBV9 and TRBJ2-5, is as follows: DSGVTQTPKHLITATGQRVTLRCSPRSGDLSVYWYQQSLDQGLQFLIQYYNGEERAKGNILERFSAQQFPDLHSELNLSSLELGDSALYFCASSVGGTGEETQYFGPGTRLLVL.